This T cell receptor (beta chain) comes out of a study of control samples from healthy donors and cancer patients (TCRdb year 2020). A note on this clone: The antigen it binds to is not known. No much larger clone exists at a distance of one base, and base qualities are not known.

Receptors were amplified or captured by the immunoSEQ multiplex PCR assay. Entries here come from immuneACCESS through TCRdb and include only in-frame sequences with V and J called. Some clones fail to appear in such tables; in the studies checked, an unresolved V gene covers under half of the shortfall, and the cause of the remainder is unknown. The sample includes roughly 370,000 clones, with 75% to 95% observed a single time. Roughly 6.4% of the sample goes to the ten largest clones. From cysteine to phenylalanine, the CDR3 is 14 amino acids long. Left in the record is the CDR3 DNA by itself, 42 bases read in frame from the first base. CDR1 and CDR2 were assigned from the germline V gene (reference sequence) as LNHDA and SQIVND. V drops 5 bases and J drops 5 bases, leaving 13 bases in between.

Source material: PBMCs. This sequence uses TRBV19 and TRBJ1-5; the D gene lacks a confident call. The TCR comes from a man aged 35 to 55 with head and neck cancer. The bases read TGTGCCAGTAGTTATATAGTCGGCGATCAGCCCCAGCATTTT. Its translation reads: CASSYIVGDQPQHF.